This TCR beta chain was sequenced in a study of cytomegalovirus exposure and HLA in healthy donors. Using immunoSEQ multiplex PCR, the repertoire was profiled, and TCRdb retains in-frame clones only, with some absent. The repertoire holds 100,000 to 150,000 clones, with around 96% as singletons. Germline assignment: CDR1 SEHNR and CDR2 FQNEAQ (reference sequence). Trimming at V came to 2 bases and at J to 2 bases, leaving 5 bases not matched to a gene. The CDR3 length is 15 residues. Study outcomes and limitations: First-cohort TCR clusters were later found to tend to co-occur in the 120 or so validation repertoires. Some public TCRs appeared in many individuals, while most sequences were rare.

For this clone: Antigen specificity is unknown.

This TCR was sampled from a man between 18 and 29 years old in good health and CMV-seronegative. The sample comprised PBMCs. This chain uses TRBV7-9 with TRBJ2-7, with 8 bases matching TRBD2. The chain's CDR3 is CASSLSGLAAYEQYF. Written as DNA, the CDR3 is TGTGCCAGCAGCTTATCCGGACTAGCAGCCTACGAGCAGTACTTC.